The source of this T cell receptor beta chain is a study of radiation and T cells in renal cell carcinoma. Study details: Nephrectomy followed 15 Gy stereotactic body radiation by 4 weeks.

As to this clone: Its antigen is currently unknown.

Method: immunoSEQ multiplex PCR; TCRdb's copy keeps in-frame clones and lacks some. The sample yields about 130,000 clones, 70% to 90% seen once. Study-wide results and caveats: No pretreatment tumor biopsies were available for baseline clonotypes. From baseline, blood top tumor clonotypes peaked at 2 weeks post-radiation.

Time point noted: baseline pretreatment blood. As for treatment: 15 Gy SBRT to primary tumor, nephrectomy 4 weeks later. After SBRT, blood was collected at 2 and 4 weeks, plus baseline. The source of this sequence is a woman in her 50s with renal cell carcinoma. The sequenced sample was blood, obtained from a patient whose treatment included radiotherapy and nephrectomy.

The CDR3 region is CASSVLGTANYGYTF. CDR3 DNA sequence: TGTGCCAGCAGTGTATTAGGGACAGCTAACTATGGCTACACCTTC. The chain recombines TRBV6-6 with TRBJ1-2; 7 nucleotides line up with TRBD1. The CDR3 totals 15 residues. With 5 bases clipped from V and 0 bases from J, the junction kept 6 bases outside the gene matches. The germline gives CDR1 MNHNY, CDR2 SVGAGI (reference sequence).